The 5 T cell receptor beta chains reported below all come from one sample, sequenced in a study of CD8 T cells in ankylosing spondylitis. MiXCR, run by TCRdb on the 5' RACE reads, gives a single entry per CDR3 protein. The sample holds roughly 68,000 distinct CDR3 sequences, more than 5.5% seen once. Specimen: synovial fluid, either unsorted or a sorted T cell fraction (not recorded which). The receptors were gathered from a male donor with ankylosing spondylitis.

This clonotype was seen ten or more times. V is TRBV2 and J is TRBJ2-1; possibly TRBD1 or TRBD2 for D (5 bases each). CDR3 length equals 13 residues. The germline V gene encodes CDR1 SNHLY and CDR2 FYNNEI. V was cut by 7 bases and J by 15 bases, with 22 bases left in between. CDR3 DNA: TGTGCCAGCAACTTCCGGGACGCCTCAGCTAGGTTCTTC. This sequence encodes CASNFRDASARFF.

The chain is built from TRBV9 and TRBJ2-7, with 13 positions matching TRBD2. The CDR3 consists of 16 residues. CDR1 is SGDLS, CDR2 YYNGEE, per germline. The trim removed 4 bases at V and 9 bases at J, leaving 13 bases unmatched. The CDR3 DNA is TGTGCCAGCAGCCCCCAACTAGCGGGAGGGCCATGGAGGCAGTACTTC. Translated: CASSPQLAGGPWRQYF.

The chain combines TRBV14 with TRBJ2-3, with 8 bases lining up with TRBD2. Trimming cost V 0 bases and J 7 bases; bases outside gene matches: 6. The CDR3 contains 15 residues. The germline V gene has CDR1 SGHDN and CDR2 FVKESK. CDR3 region: CASSQDRTSRYTQYF. The DNA of the CDR3 is TGTGCCAGCAGCCAAGATAGGACTAGCAGATATACGCAGTATTTT.

This clonotype was seen at least ten times. This chain uses TRBV12-3 or TRBV12-4 with TRBJ1-6; tentatively, D is TRBD1 (5 bases). Deletions cut 3 bases from V and 7 bases from J, with 16 bases between. The CDR3 length is 16 residues. The DNA for the CDR3 is TGTGCCAGCAGTTTGGTCGGAGGGGATTCGAATTCACCCCTCCACTTT. Its translation is CASSLVGGDSNSPLHF.

This clonotype has at least ten counts. This chain links TRBV6-1 with TRBJ1-5; D may be TRBD1 (5 bases). There are 14 residues in the CDR3. From germline, CDR1 is MNHNS and CDR2 SASEGT. Trimming shortened V by 4 bases and J by 4 bases, and 11 bases separated the two germline ends. This CDR3 is CASSGRQQNQPQHF. The CDR3 DNA reads as TGTGCCAGCAGTGGTCGACAGCAAAATCAGCCCCAGCATTTT.